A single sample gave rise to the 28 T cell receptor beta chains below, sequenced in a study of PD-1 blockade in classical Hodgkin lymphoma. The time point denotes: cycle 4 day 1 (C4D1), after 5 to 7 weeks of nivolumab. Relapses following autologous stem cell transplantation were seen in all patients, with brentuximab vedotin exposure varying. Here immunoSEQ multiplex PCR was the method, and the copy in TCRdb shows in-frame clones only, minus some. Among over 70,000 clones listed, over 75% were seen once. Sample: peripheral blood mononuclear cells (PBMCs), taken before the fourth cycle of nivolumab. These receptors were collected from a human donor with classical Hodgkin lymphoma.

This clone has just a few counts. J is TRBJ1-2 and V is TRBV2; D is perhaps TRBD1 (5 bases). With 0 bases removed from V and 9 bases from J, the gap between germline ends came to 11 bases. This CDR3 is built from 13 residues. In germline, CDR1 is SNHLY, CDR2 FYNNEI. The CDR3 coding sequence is TGTGCCAGCAGTGAAGCGCAGGACATGAGCTACACCTTC. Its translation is CASSEAQDMSYTF.

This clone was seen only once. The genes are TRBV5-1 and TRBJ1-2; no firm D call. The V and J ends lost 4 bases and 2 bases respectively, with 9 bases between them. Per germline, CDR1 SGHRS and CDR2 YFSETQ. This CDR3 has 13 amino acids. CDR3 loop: CASSPPGNYGYTF. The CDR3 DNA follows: TGCGCCAGCAGCCCCCCAGGAAACTATGGCTACACCTTC.

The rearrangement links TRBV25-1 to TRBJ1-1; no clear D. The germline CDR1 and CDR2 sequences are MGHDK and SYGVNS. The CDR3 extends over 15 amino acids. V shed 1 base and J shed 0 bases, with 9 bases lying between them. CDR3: CASSELDKMNTEAFF. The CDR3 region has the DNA TGTGCCAGCAGTGAATTAGACAAAATGAACACTGAAGCTTTCTTT.

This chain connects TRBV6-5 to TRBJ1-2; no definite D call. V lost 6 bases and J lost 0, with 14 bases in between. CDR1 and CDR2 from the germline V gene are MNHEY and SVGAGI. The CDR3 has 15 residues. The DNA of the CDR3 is TGTGCCAGCAGCCGCGGGGAGGTAACTAACTATGGCTACACCTTC. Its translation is CASSRGEVTNYGYTF.

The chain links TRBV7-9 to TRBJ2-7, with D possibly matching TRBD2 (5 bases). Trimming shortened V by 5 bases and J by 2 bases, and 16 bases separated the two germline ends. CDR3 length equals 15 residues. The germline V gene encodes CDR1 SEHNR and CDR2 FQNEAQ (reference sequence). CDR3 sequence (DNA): TGTGCCAGCAGCACCCCAGCGGTGAACACCTACGAGCAGTACTTC. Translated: CASSTPAVNTYEQYF. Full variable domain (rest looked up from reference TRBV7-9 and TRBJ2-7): DTGVSQNPRHKITKRGQNVTFRCDPISEHNRLYWYRQTLGQGPEFLTYFQNEAQLEKSRLLSDRFSAERPKGSFSTLEIQRTEQGDSAMYLCASSTPAVNTYEQYFGPGTRLTVT.

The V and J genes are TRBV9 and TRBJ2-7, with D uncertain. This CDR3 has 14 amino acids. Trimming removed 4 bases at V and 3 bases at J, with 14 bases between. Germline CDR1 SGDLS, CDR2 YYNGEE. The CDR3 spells CASSPHETIYEQYF. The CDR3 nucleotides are TGTGCCAGCAGCCCCCACGAAACCATCTACGAGCAGTACTTC.

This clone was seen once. CDR3: CAWSQLASGNEQFF. For the CDR3, the DNA is TGTGCCTGGAGTCAACTAGCATCGGGCAATGAGCAGTTCTTC. The rearrangement links TRBV30 to TRBJ2-1; D is perhaps TRBD2 (6 bases). V was cut by 2 bases and J by 6 bases, with 14 bases left in between. The CDR3 sequence is 14 residues long. Germline-derived CDR1 and CDR2 are GTSNPN and SVGIG (reference sequence).

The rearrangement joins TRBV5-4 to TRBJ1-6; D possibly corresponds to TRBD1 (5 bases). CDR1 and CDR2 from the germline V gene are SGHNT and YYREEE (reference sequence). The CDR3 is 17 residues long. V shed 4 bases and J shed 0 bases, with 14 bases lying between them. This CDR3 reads CASSKGTGSSYNSPLHF. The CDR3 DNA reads TGTGCCAGCAGCAAGGGGACGGGAAGCTCCTATAATTCACCCCTCCACTTT.

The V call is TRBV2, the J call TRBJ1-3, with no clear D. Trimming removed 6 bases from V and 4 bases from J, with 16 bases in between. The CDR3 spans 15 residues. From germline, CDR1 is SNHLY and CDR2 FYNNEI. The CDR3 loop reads CASSSGLSFGNTIYF. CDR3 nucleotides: TGTGCCAGCAGCTCGGGCCTTTCCTTCGGAAACACCATATATTTT.

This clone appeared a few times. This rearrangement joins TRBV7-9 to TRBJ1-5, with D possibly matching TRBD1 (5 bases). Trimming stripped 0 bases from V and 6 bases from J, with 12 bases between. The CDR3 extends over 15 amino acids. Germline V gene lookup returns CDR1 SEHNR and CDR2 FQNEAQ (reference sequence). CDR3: CASSLAAGAGQPQHF. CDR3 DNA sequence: TGTGCCAGCAGCTTAGCGGCCGGGGCAGGTCAGCCCCAGCATTTT.

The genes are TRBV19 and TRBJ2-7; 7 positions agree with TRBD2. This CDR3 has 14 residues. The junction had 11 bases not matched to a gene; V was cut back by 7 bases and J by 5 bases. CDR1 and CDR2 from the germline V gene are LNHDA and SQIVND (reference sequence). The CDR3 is CASTPGGNLDEQYF. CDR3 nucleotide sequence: TGTGCCAGTACCCCGGGGGGAAATCTCGACGAGCAGTACTTC. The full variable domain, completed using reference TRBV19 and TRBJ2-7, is DGGITQSPKYLFRKEGQNVTLSCEQNLNHDAMYWYRQDPGQGLRLIYYSQIVNDFQKGDIAEGYSVSREKKESFPLTVTSAQKNPTAFYLCASTPGGNLDEQYFGPGTRLTVT.

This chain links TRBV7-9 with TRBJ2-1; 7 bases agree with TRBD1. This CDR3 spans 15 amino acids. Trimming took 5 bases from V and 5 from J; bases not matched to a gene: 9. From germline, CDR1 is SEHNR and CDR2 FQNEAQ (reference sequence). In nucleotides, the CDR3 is TGTGCCAGCAGCATTCGACAGGGCAGGCACAATGAGCAGTTCTTC. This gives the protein CASSIRQGRHNEQFF.

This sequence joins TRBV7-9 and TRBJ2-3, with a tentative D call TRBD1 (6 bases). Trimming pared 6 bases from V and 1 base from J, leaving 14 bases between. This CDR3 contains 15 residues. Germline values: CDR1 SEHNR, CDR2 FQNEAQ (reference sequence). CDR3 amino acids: CASRSDRPGTDTQYF. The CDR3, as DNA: TGTGCCAGCAGATCAGACAGGCCGGGCACAGATACGCAGTATTTT.

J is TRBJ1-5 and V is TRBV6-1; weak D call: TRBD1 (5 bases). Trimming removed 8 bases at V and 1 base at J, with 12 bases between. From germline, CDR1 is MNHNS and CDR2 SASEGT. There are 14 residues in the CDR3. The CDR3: CASQAGGSNQPQHF. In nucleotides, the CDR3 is TGTGCCAGCCAGGCGGGGGGGAGCAATCAGCCCCAGCATTTT.

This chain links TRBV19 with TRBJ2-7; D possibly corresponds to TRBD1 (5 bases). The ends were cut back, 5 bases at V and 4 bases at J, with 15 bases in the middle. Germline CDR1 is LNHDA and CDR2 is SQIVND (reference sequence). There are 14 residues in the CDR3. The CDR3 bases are TGTGCCAGTAGTGTGTCGCCCGACAGTTACGAGCAGTACTTC. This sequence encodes CASSVSPDSYEQYF.

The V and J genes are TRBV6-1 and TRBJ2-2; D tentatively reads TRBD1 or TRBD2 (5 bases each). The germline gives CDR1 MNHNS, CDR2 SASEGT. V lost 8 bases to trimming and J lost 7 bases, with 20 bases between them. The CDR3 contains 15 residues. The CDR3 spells CASATQSRDGGELFF. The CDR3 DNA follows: TGTGCCAGCGCCACTCAATCCAGGGACGGCGGGGAGCTGTTTTTT.

CDR3 amino acids: CASSFLRGENTGELFF. Written as DNA, the CDR3 is TGTGCCAGCAGCTTCCTCAGGGGTGAGAACACCGGGGAGCTGTTTTTT. The J gene is TRBJ2-2, the V gene TRBV7-8; TRBD1 might be the D (6 bases). The length of the CDR3 is 16 residues. The V and J ends lost 3 bases and 1 base respectively, with 12 bases between them. The germline CDR1 and CDR2 sequences are SGHVS and FQNEAQ.

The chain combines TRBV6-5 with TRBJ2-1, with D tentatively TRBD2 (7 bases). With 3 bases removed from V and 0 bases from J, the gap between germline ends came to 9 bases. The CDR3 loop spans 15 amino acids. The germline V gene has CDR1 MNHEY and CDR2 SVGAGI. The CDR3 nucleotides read TGTGCCAGCAGTTATCGGGGGGCCTCCTACAATGAGCAGTTCTTC. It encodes CASSYRGASYNEQFF.

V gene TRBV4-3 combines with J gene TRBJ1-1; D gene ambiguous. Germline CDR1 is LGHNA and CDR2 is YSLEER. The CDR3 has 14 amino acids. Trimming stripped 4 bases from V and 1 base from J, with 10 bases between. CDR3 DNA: TGCGCCAGCAGCCGTACCTCCGGGAACACTGAAGCTTTCTTT. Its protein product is CASSRTSGNTEAFF.

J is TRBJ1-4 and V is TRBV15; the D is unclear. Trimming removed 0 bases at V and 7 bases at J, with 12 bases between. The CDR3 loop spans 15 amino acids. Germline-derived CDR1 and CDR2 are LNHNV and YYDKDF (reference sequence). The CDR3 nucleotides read TGTGCCACCAGCAGAGATACAAGAGAGGTTGAAAAACTGTTTTTT. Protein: CATSRDTREVEKLFF.

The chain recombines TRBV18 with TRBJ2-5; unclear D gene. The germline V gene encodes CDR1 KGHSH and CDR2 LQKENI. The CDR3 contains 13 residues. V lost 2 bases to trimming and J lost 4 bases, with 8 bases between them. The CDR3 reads CASSPETRETQYF. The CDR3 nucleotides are TGTGCCAGCTCACCAGAGACACGAGAGACCCAGTACTTC. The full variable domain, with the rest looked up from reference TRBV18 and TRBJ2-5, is NAGVMQNPRHLVRRRGQEARLRCSPMKGHSHVYWYRQLPEEGLKFMVYLQKENIIDESGMPKERFSAEFPKEGPSILRIQQVVRGDSAAYFCASSPETRETQYFGPGTRLLVL.

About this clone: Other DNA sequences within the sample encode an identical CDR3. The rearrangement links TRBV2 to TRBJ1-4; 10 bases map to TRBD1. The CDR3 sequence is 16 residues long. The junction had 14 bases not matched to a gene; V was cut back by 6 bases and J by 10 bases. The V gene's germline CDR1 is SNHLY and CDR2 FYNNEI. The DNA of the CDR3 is TGTGCCAGCAGGGGGTCGACAGGGGGCGAATGGAGAAAACTGTTTTTT. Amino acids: CASRGSTGGEWRKLFF.

This CDR3 reads CSAPSLDEQYF. The CDR3 DNA reads as TGCAGTGCTCCTAGCCTAGACGAGCAGTACTTC. The gene calls are TRBV20-1 and TRBJ2-7, with a tentative D call TRBD2 (5 bases). Trimming took off 5 bases at V and 5 bases at J, with 10 bases between the two ends. The CDR3 loop spans 11 amino acids. From germline, CDR1 is DFQATT and CDR2 SNEGSKA (reference sequence).

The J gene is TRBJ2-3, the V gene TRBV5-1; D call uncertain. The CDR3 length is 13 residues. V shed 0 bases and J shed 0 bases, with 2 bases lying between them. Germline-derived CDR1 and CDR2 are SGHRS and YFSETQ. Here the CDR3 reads CASSLDSTDTQYF. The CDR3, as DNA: TGCGCCAGCAGCTTGGATAGCACAGATACGCAGTATTTT.

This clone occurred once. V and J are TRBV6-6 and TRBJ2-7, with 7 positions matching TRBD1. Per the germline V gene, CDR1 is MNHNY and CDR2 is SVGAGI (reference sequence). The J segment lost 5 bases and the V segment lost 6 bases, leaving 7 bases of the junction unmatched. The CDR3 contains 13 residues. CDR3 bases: TGTGCCAGCAGCCCGCCGGACAGGAACGAGCAGTACTTC. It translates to CASSPPDRNEQYF.

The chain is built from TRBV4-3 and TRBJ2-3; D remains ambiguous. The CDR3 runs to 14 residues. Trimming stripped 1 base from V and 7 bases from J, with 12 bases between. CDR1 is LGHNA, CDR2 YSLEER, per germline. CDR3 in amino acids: CASSQVIDSHTQYF. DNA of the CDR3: TGCGCCAGCAGCCAAGTCATCGACTCCCATACGCAGTATTTT.

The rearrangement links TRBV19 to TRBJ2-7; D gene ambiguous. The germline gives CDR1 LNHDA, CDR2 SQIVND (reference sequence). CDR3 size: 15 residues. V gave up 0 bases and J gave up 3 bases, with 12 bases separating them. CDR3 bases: TGTGCCAGTAGTATAGAGCCCGCAGGAGTCTACGAGCAGTACTTC. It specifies CASSIEPAGVYEQYF.

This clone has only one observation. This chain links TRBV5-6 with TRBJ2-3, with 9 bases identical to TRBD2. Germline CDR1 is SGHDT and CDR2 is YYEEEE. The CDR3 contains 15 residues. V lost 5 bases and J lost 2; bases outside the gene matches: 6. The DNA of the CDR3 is TGTGCCAGCAGGGGTTTAGCGGGAGTCACAGATACGCAGTATTTT. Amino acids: CASRGLAGVTDTQYF.